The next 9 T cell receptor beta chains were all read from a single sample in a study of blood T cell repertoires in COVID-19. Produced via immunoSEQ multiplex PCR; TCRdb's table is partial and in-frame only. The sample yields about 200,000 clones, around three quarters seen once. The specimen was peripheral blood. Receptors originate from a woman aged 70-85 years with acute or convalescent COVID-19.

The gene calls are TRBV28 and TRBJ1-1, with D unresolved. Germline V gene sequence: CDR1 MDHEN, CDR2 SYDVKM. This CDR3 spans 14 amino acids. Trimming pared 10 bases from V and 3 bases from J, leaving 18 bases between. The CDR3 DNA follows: TGTGCCACCCGTCCGGCCGGGTTCGACACTGAAGCTTTCTTT. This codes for CATRPAGFDTEAFF.

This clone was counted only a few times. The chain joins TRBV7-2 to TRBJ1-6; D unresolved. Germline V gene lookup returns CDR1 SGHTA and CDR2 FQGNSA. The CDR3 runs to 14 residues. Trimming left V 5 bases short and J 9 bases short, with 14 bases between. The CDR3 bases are TGTGCCAGCAGCCTCTCAGGAATAGGTTCACCCCTCCACTTT. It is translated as CASSLSGIGSPLHF.

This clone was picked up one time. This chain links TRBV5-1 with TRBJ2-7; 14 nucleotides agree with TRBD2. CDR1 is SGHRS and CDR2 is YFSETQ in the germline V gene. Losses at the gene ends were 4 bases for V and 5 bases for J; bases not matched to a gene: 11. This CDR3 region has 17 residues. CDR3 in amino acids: CASSQHPGLAGEDEQYF. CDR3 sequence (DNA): TGCGCCAGCAGCCAACATCCGGGACTAGCGGGAGAGGACGAGCAGTACTTC.

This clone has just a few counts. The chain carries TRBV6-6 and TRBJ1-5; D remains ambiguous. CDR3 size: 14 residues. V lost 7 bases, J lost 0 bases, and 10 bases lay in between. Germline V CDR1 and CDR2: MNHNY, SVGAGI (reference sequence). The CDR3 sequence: CASTGGISNQPQHF. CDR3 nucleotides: TGTGCCAGCACGGGAGGGATTAGCAATCAGCCCCAGCATTTT.

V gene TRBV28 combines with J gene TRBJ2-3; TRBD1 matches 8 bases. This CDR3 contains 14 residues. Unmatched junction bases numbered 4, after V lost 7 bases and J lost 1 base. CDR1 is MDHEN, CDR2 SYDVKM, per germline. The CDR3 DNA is TGTGCCAGCAACCCGGACAGGGGCACAGATACGCAGTATTTT. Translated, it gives CASNPDRGTDTQYF.

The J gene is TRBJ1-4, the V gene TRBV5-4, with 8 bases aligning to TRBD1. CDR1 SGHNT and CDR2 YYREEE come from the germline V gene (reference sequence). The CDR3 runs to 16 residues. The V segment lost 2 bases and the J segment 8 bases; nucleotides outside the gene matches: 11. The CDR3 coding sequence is TGTGCCAGCAGCTTCCAGAGGACAGGGTCGACCGAAAAACTGTTTTTT. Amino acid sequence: CASSFQRTGSTEKLFF.

CDR3 amino acids: CASSLSAGGGTDTQYF. Here the CDR3 DNA reads TGTGCCAGCAGCTTGTCGGCGGGAGGAGGCACAGATACGCAGTATTTT. The chain couples TRBV7-8 to TRBJ2-3, with TRBD2 identical over 8 bases. Germline V gene data show CDR1 as SGHVS and CDR2 as FQNEAQ. The CDR3 spans 16 residues. V was clipped by 3 bases and J by 1 base; unmatched bases: 6.

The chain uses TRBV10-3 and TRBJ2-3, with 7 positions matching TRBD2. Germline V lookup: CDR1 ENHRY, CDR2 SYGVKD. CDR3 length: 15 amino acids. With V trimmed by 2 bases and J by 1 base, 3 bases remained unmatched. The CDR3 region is CAISEALAGTDTQYF. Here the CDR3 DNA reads TGTGCCATCAGTGAGGCTCTAGCGGGCACAGATACGCAGTATTTT.

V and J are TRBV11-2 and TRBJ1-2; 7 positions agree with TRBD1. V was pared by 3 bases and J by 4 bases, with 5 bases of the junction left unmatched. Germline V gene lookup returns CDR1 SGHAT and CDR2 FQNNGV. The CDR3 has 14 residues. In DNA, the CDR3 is TGTGCCAGCAGCTTGAGACAGGGACCCTATGGCTACACCTTC. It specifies CASSLRQGPYGYTF. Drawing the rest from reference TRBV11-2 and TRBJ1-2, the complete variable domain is EAGVAQSPRYKIIEKRQSVAFWCNPISGHATLYWYQQILGQGPKLLIQFQNNGVVDDSQLPKDRFSAERLKGVDSTLKIQPAKLEDSAVYLCASSLRQGPYGYTFGSGTRLTVV.